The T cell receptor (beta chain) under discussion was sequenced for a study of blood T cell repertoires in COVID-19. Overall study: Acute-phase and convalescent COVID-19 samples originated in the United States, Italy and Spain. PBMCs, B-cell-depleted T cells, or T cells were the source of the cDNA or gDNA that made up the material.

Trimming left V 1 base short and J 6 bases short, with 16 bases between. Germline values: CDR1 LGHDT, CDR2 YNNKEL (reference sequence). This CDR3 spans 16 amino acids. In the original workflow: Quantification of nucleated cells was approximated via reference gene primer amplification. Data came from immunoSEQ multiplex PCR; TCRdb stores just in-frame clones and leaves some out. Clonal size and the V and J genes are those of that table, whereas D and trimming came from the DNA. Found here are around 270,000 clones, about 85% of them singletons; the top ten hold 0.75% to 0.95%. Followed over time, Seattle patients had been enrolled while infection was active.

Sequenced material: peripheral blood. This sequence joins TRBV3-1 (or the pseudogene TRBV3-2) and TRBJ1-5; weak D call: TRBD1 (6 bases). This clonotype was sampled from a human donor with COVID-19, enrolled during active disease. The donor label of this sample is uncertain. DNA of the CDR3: TGTGCCAGCAGCCAAGGGGGACATTCTGGAAGTCAGCCCCAGCATTTT. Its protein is CASSQGGHSGSQPQHF.